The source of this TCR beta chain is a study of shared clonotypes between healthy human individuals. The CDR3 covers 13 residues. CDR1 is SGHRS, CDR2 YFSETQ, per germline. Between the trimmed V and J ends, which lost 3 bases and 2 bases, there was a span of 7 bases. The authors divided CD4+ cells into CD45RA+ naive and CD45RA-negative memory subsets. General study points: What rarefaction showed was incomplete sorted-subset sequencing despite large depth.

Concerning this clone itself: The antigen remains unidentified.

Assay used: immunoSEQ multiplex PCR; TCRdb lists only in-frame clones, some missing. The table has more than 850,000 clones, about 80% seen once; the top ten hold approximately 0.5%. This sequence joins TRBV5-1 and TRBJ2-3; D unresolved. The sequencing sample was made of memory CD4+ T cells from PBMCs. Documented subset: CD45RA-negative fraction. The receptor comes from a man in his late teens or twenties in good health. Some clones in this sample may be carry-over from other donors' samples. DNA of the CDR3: TGCGCCAGCAGCTCACTACTCACAGATACGCAGTATTTT. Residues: CASSSLLTDTQYF.